This passage covers 25 T cell receptor beta chains from one sample sequenced in a study of spatial heterogeneity in lung cancer. Points from the study as a whole: Tumor mutation counts were tracked by expanded intratumoral alpha and beta TCR counts.

From the 5' RACE reads, TCRdb called clonotypes with MiXCR, one entry per CDR3 protein. The data hold around 100,000 distinct CDR3 sequences, with nearly 4.5% observed a single time. The time point was: sample taken at primary tumor resection. Antigens for these TCRs are unknown. This specimen consisted of lung tumor tissue, obtained at surgery. All receptors come from a male donor with early-stage non-small cell lung cancer.

This clonotype was seen repeatedly, ten times or more. The genes are TRBV25-1 and TRBJ2-2; D unresolved. The germline CDR1 and CDR2 sequences are MGHDK and SYGVNS. V was trimmed by 5 bases and J by 0 bases, leaving 4 bases between them. The CDR3 totals 13 residues. Written as DNA, the CDR3 is TGTGCCAGCAGTCCCGCGAACACCGGGGAGCTGTTTTTT. Translation: CASSPANTGELFF.

This clonotype appeared many times. The V call is TRBV10-2, the J call TRBJ2-5, with D perhaps TRBD2 (6 bases). The CDR3 runs to 14 residues. The V end lost 5 bases, the J end lost 2 bases, and 12 bases lay between the germline ends. Germline lookup yields CDR1 WSHSY and CDR2 SAAADI. DNA of the CDR3: TGCGCCAGCAGTCCCACCGGGAGACAAGAGACCCAGTACTTC. Translated: CASSPTGRQETQYF.

This clonotype occurred a few times. This sequence joins TRBV6-1 and TRBJ2-2; 7 nucleotides agree with TRBD1. With 7 bases clipped from V and 2 bases from J, the junction kept 4 bases outside the gene matches. The CDR3 sequence is 14 residues long. Germline lookup yields CDR1 MNHNS and CDR2 SASEGT. The CDR3 spells CASKGDRNTGELFF. CDR3 coding DNA: TGTGCCAGCAAGGGGGACAGAAACACCGGGGAGCTGTTTTTT.

This clonotype was seen more than once but under ten times. The rearrangement links TRBV28 to TRBJ2-3, with D unresolved. The V end lost 7 bases, the J end lost 4 bases, and 6 bases lay between the germline ends. CDR3 length: 11 residues. From germline, CDR1 is MDHEN and CDR2 SYDVKM. CDR3 loop: CASIGPDTQYF. CDR3 DNA sequence: TGTGCCAGCATAGGTCCAGATACGCAGTATTTT.

At least ten counts were recorded for this clonotype. The chain recombines TRBV10-3 with TRBJ2-5; 8 bases match TRBD1. Germline V lookup: CDR1 ENHRY, CDR2 SYGVKD. V shed 5 bases, J shed 2 bases, and the junction held 10 bases outside the gene matches. This CDR3 has 16 amino acids. CDR3 sequence reads: CAISSPGQALQETQYF. In DNA form, the CDR3 reads TGTGCCATCAGTAGTCCGGGACAGGCCCTTCAAGAGACCCAGTACTTC.

This clonotype was seen repeatedly, ten times or more. This chain connects TRBV11-2 to TRBJ1-5; tentatively, D is TRBD1 (5 bases). The CDR3 is made up of 13 amino acids. Germline values: CDR1 SGHAT, CDR2 FQNNGV. V was shortened by 3 bases and J by 6 bases, with 9 bases between the two germline ends. For the CDR3, the DNA is TGTGCCAGCAGCTTGGGGCCACTTCAGCCCCAGCATTTT. Its protein product is CASSLGPLQPQHF. The variable domain in full, with the rest retrieved from reference TRBV11-2 and TRBJ1-5, is EAGVAQSPRYKIIEKRQSVAFWCNPISGHATLYWYQQILGQGPKLLIQFQNNGVVDDSQLPKDRFSAERLKGVDSTLKIQPAKLEDSAVYLCASSLGPLQPQHFGDGTRLSIL.

This clonotype was seen more than once but under ten times. The chain employs TRBV20-1 and TRBJ2-7; D is perhaps TRBD2 (6 bases). Trimming shortened V by 1 base and J by 5 bases, and 9 bases separated the two germline ends. Germline V gene lookup returns CDR1 DFQATT and CDR2 SNEGSKA (reference sequence). The CDR3 consists of 12 residues. The CDR3 loop is CSARGGRNEQYF. DNA of the CDR3: TGCAGTGCTAGAGGGGGGAGGAACGAGCAGTACTTC.

This chain uses TRBV9 with TRBJ2-1, with D perhaps matching TRBD2 (6 bases). The germline V gene encodes CDR1 SGDLS and CDR2 YYNGEE. There are 18 residues in the CDR3. Trimming shortened V by 1 base and J by 1 base, and 18 bases separated the two germline ends. The CDR3 protein is CASSVKGTTEGSYNEQFF. The CDR3 DNA sequence: TGTGCCAGCAGCGTAAAGGGGACGACGGAGGGGTCCTACAATGAGCAGTTCTTC.

This clonotype was recorded many times. V gene TRBV14 combines with J gene TRBJ2-3; possible D gene TRBD1, 5 bases. Trimming pared 0 bases from V and 3 bases from J, leaving 13 bases between. CDR1 and CDR2 from the germline V gene are SGHDN and FVKESK. The CDR3 consists of 16 residues. The CDR3 loop is CASSQERREGTDTQYF. The CDR3 coding sequence is TGTGCCAGCAGCCAAGAGCGCAGGGAAGGTACAGATACGCAGTATTTT.

This clonotype was observed a handful of times. The chain is built from TRBV12-3 or TRBV12-4 and TRBJ1-1, with D perhaps matching TRBD1 (5 bases). This CDR3 comprises 18 residues. Trimming took off 7 bases at V and 3 bases at J, with 27 bases between the two ends. The CDR3 DNA sequence: TGTGCCAGCAAACCTTTTGGTGGAGAGCTCCGAGGGGACACTGAAGCTTTCTTT. It is translated as CASKPFGGELRGDTEAFF.

In this sample, this clonotype turned up a few times. The V gene is TRBV6-2 or TRBV6-3, the J gene TRBJ1-1; D possibly corresponds to TRBD1 (6 bases). Germline-derived CDR1 and CDR2 are MNHEY and SVGEGT. V was shortened by 4 bases and J by 1 base, with 13 bases between the two germline ends. This CDR3 spans 15 amino acids. CDR3 region: CASSSRQEGNTEAFF. CDR3 nucleotides: TGTGCCAGCAGTTCGCGACAGGAGGGGAACACTGAAGCTTTCTTT.

This clonotype occurred many times. The rearrangement joins TRBV6-2 or TRBV6-3 to TRBJ2-3, with D unresolved. Deletions cut 4 bases from V and 5 bases from J, with 4 bases between. The CDR3 consists of 11 residues. Germline CDR1 and CDR2: MNHEY and SVGEGT. CDR3 protein: CASSSQDTQYF. The CDR3 coding sequence is TGTGCCAGCAGTTCGCAAGATACGCAGTATTTT.

This clonotype was recorded at least ten times. The CDR3 nucleotides are TGTGCCAGCAGCTTAGGAACTAGATCTCCCGGGGAGCTGTTTTTT. Protein sequence: CASSLGTRSPGELFF. This chain joins TRBV11-2 and TRBJ2-2, with D possibly TRBD2 on 5 matching bases. The CDR3 spans 15 residues. Trimming took 1 base from V and 6 from J, leaving 12 bases between them. CDR1 is SGHAT, CDR2 FQNNGV, per germline.

Ten or more counts support this clonotype. The J gene is TRBJ1-2, the V gene TRBV5-1; 8 bases line up with TRBD1. J was trimmed by 2 bases and V by 5 bases; bases with no gene match: 5. CDR1 and CDR2 (germline): SGHRS, YFSETQ. The CDR3 consists of 14 residues. CDR3 sequence reads: CASRQGQGNYGYTF. CDR3 in DNA: TGCGCCAGCAGACAAGGACAGGGAAACTATGGCTACACCTTC.

This clonotype appeared many times. The rearrangement joins TRBV20-1 to TRBJ2-1, with no clear D. The V gene's germline CDR1 is DFQATT and CDR2 SNEGSKA (reference sequence). The V end lost 6 bases, the J end lost 2 bases, and 5 bases lay between the germline ends. The CDR3 sequence is 11 residues long. CDR3 sequence reads: CSATPYNEQFF. The CDR3 region has the DNA TGCAGTGCCACCCCCTACAATGAGCAGTTCTTC.

This clonotype was seen more than once but under ten times. The chain carries TRBV4-2 and TRBJ2-1; the D gene is possibly TRBD2 (5 bases). Germline assignment: CDR1 LGHNA and CDR2 YNFKEQ. V dropped 0 bases and J dropped 5 bases, with 11 bases sitting between them. The CDR3 extends over 15 amino acids. The CDR3 region is CASSQEGVTNNEQFF. For the CDR3, the DNA is TGTGCCAGCAGCCAAGAGGGAGTTACCAACAATGAGCAGTTCTTC.

This clonotype was recorded many times. V usage is TRBV20-1 and J usage is TRBJ2-7; 7 bases align to TRBD1. J was trimmed by 2 bases and V by 3 bases; bases with no gene match: 10. Germline V gene data show CDR1 as DFQATT and CDR2 as SNEGSKA (reference sequence). This CDR3 comprises 15 residues. In DNA, the CDR3 is TGCAGTGCTAGTCCCCCAACAAGGGGGCCCTACGAGCAGTACTTC. This translates into CSASPPTRGPYEQYF.

This clonotype was seen ten or more times. The chain joins TRBV27 to TRBJ2-3, with D possibly TRBD2 on 6 matching bases. Germline V CDR1 and CDR2: MNHEY, SMNVEV (reference sequence). V shed 3 bases and J shed 8 bases, with 21 bases lying between them. The CDR3 runs to 16 residues. CDR3 nucleotide sequence: TGTGCCAGCAGTTTTGGACTGGACTACCCCCTGGGTACGCAGTATTTT. Protein product: CASSFGLDYPLGTQYF.

This clonotype has more than one count but fewer than ten. This rearrangement joins TRBV4-1 to TRBJ2-3, with 8 positions matching TRBD2. The V gene end was trimmed by 4 bases and the J gene end by 2 bases; junction bases not matched to a gene: 14. The length of the CDR3 is 18 residues. In germline, CDR1 is MGHRA, CDR2 YSYEKL. CDR3 sequence (DNA): TGCGCCAGCAGCCGCACAATGGGGTTAGCGGGGACCACAGATACGCAGTATTTT. It encodes CASSRTMGLAGTTDTQYF.

This clonotype has ten or more counts. J is TRBJ2-5 and V is TRBV11-2; D gene unclear. Looked up from germline, CDR1 is SGHAT and CDR2 is FQNNGV. This CDR3 spans 12 amino acids. The V and J ends lost 5 bases and 4 bases respectively, with 8 bases between them. CDR3 sequence (DNA): TGTGCCAGCAGCCCTCGAACAGAGACCCAGTACTTC. Its translation: CASSPRTETQYF. Full variable domain (missing parts from reference TRBV11-2 and TRBJ2-5): EAGVAQSPRYKIIEKRQSVAFWCNPISGHATLYWYQQILGQGPKLLIQFQNNGVVDDSQLPKDRFSAERLKGVDSTLKIQPAKLEDSAVYLCASSPRTETQYFGPGTRLLVL.

The genes are TRBV7-9 and TRBJ2-7; 9 bases line up with TRBD2. The CDR3 is made up of 15 amino acids. V lost 3 bases, J lost 4 bases, and 7 bases stayed unmatched. CDR1 and CDR2 (germline): SEHNR, FQNEAQ (reference sequence). The CDR3 reads CASSFVREGTYEQYF. The DNA of the CDR3 is TGTGCCAGCAGCTTTGTGCGGGAGGGCACGTACGAGCAGTACTTC.

Many counts were recorded for this clonotype. This chain connects TRBV28 to TRBJ2-4; D gene unclear. Deletions cut 7 bases from V and 1 base from J, with 8 bases between. Germline V lookup: CDR1 MDHEN, CDR2 SYDVKM. The CDR3 is made up of 13 amino acids. In DNA, the CDR3 is TGTGCCAGCAAAGCGCCCGCCAAAAACATTCAGTACTTC. Residues: CASKAPAKNIQYF.

The table lists this clonotype with many counts. The V and J genes are TRBV3-1 and TRBJ2-2, with D perhaps TRBD2 (5 bases). V lost 5 bases and J 4 bases, leaving 8 bases between the germline ends. The CDR3 has 13 amino acids. Germline assignment: CDR1 LGHDT and CDR2 YNNKEL (reference sequence). The DNA of the CDR3 is TGTGCCAGCAGCGAAGCGGCCACCGGGGAGCTGTTTTTT. It yields the protein CASSEAATGELFF.

Comments on this clonotype: Possible read error: a much larger clone is one base away. A read error is likely, as this CDR3 ends without the conserved phenylalanine or tryptophan. The V call is TRBV7-9, the J call TRBJ1-2; 7 bases match TRBD1. V lost 5 bases, J lost 2 bases, and 5 bases stayed unmatched. Germline V gene data show CDR1 as SEHNR and CDR2 as FQNEAQ (reference sequence). This CDR3 has 14 residues. CDR3 amino acids: CASSPQTGNYGYTL. In nucleotides, the CDR3 is TGTGCCAGCAGCCCCCAGACAGGGAACTATGGCTACACCCTC.

This clonotype was observed at least ten times. The chain combines TRBV29-1 with TRBJ2-7, with D perhaps matching TRBD1 (6 bases). The ends were cut back, 7 bases at V and 5 bases at J, with 18 bases in the middle. CDR3 length equals 13 residues. CDR1 and CDR2 from the germline V gene are SQVTM and ANQGSEA. CDR3: CSATAGELDEQYF. The CDR3 region has the DNA TGCAGCGCAACGGCAGGGGAGTTGGACGAGCAGTACTTC.